This T cell receptor (beta chain) was documented in a study of CD8 T cells in ankylosing spondylitis. From the 5' RACE reads, TCRdb called clonotypes with MiXCR, one entry per CDR3 protein. The data show 300,000 to 400,000 distinct CDR3 sequences, under 14% seen once. Ten or more counts support this clonotype. In germline, CDR1 is SGHKS, CDR2 YYEKEE (reference sequence). This CDR3 spans 15 amino acids. Trimming removed 3 bases from V and 2 bases from J, with 14 bases in between. The sequence derives from a female donor with ankylosing spondylitis or in good health (not recorded which). J is TRBJ1-2 and V is TRBV5-5; D gene unclear. The material sequenced was blood, either unsorted or a sorted T cell fraction (not recorded which). The CDR3 DNA reads TGTGCCAGCAGCTCGGCGGGGTTCGTAAACTATGGCTACACCTTC. This gives the protein CASSSAGFVNYGYTF.